The subject of this entry is one T cell receptor (beta chain). The entry originates in a study of identical twins. TCRdb used MiXCR to reprocess the 5' RACE reads, holding one entry per CDR3 protein. The sample consists of 1.5 million to 2 million distinct CDR3 sequences, around 33% of them appearing once. Germline V gene data show CDR1 as SEHNR and CDR2 as FQNEAQ (reference sequence). The CDR3 covers 18 residues. Trimming took 0 bases from V and 6 from J; bases not matched to a gene: 14. The receptor was derived from a newborn girl in good health. The sequenced sample consisted of cord blood. The V and J genes are TRBV7-9 and TRBJ2-7, with TRBD1 matching over 10 bases. The CDR3 nucleotides read TGTGCCAGCAGCTTAGCGGTTAACCGGGACAGGGGCATAATCGAGCAGTACTTC. Translating it yields CASSLAVNRDRGIIEQYF.